This TCR beta chain was recorded in a study of blood T cell repertoires in COVID-19 (dated by TCRdb to about 2020). Study-wide context: Samples covering the acute and convalescent phases of COVID-19 were provided by collaborators in the United States, Italy and Spain. The prospective study material was composed of cDNA or gDNA derived from T cells, B-cell-depleted T cells, or PBMCs. Deeply sampled blood TCRbeta repertoires from subjects exposed to, actively infected with, or recovered from COVID-19 were included in the dataset. A freely available public database, intended as a resource for researchers studying the immune response to SARS-CoV-2, is where the repertoires were released. Samples came from the ongoing ImmuneRACE study (first 160 participants) plus 1,254 subjects from 6 global collaborators. The sample metadata nearly always contained a de-identified subject ID, COVID-19 status, age in years and sex. Where HLA class I and class II types were available, the types were taken from metadata supplied by the sample provider, not from assay-based typing. The full study reports these points: The quantity of clinical and demographic metadata differed by source and by participant and was supplied without curation.

Notes on this clone: The specificity of this receptor is unknown. Qualities for individual bases were not recorded, and no much larger clone is one base off.

TCRbeta CDR3 regions were amplified from genomic DNA by means of the immunoSEQ Assay, a bias-controlled multiplex PCR. For the original study's pipeline: The number of nucleated cells in each sample was estimated from the amplification of reference gene primers within the assay. To quantify the absolute abundance of each unique TCRbeta CDR3 rearrangement, sequence reads were collapsed and filtered. For each sample, productive Simpson clonality was calculated as the square root of Simpson's diversity index across productive rearrangements. Held by TCRdb, this immuneACCESS table contains in-frame sequences only and omits some clones. Under half of the omission traces to an unresolved V gene where checked; the cause of the rest is unknown. The D gene and trimming were derived from the DNA, and the V and J assignments and clone size from that table. This sample comprises approximately 85,000 clones, more than 70% of them detected only once. Jointly, the top ten make up 22% of the sample.

The CDR3 numbers 14 residues from cysteine through phenylalanine. The DNA shown is the 42-base CDR3, in frame from base 1. In the germline V gene, CDR1 corresponds to WSHSY and CDR2 to SAAADI. After removal of 6 bases from V and 8 bases from J, the junction retains 11 bases not matched to a gene. Whole blood was collected in K2EDTA tubes by collaborating institutions according to the institutions' own protocols. For TCRbeta analysis, collaborators shipped samples in one of three forms: frozen whole blood, isolated PBMCs, or DNA extracted from either of those sample types. Sample: peripheral blood. This receptor was identified in an elderly woman in a cohort sampled during active or convalescent COVID-19. Recombination joined TRBV10-2 with TRBJ1-2; 8 central bases correspond to TRBD1. The CDR3 is CASSQDRAALGYTF. DNA sequence: TGCGCCAGCAGCCAGGACAGGGCGGCGCTGGGCTACACCTTC.